These T cell receptor beta chains were read from a single sample in a study of blood T cell repertoires in COVID-19. Clones were sequenced by immunoSEQ multiplex PCR, and TCRdb holds only the in-frame ones, with some missing. The sample has 200,000 or so clones, roughly 80% seen once. Sequenced material: PBMCs or T cells enriched from blood (not recorded which). Receptors were obtained from a woman aged 40 to 50 with acute COVID-19. The CDR3 runs from the conserved cysteine through the conserved F or W. The D gene is left open where the match is weak. Some rows have no size entry. The others give once, few or many, or a class for an expanded clone.

V	J	D	size	DNA	CDR3
TRBV9	TRBJ1-1	-	-	TGTGCCAGCAGCGTAGGACAACCCCTGAACACTGAAGCTTTCTTT	CASSVGQPLNTEAFF
TRBV6-5	TRBJ2-2	TRBD2	-	TGTGCCAGCAGTAGCGGGGGTTCTAACACCGGGGAGCTGTTTTTT	CASSSGGSNTGELFF
TRBV15	TRBJ2-1	TRBD2	-	TGTGCCACCAGCAGAGAGGAGAAGCTTGGGGGGGATGAGCAGTTCTTC	CATSREEKLGGDEQFF
TRBV2	TRBJ1-5	TRBD1	-	TGTGCCAGCAGGACGGGGACAGGGAATCAGCCCCAGCATTTT	CASRTGTGNQPQHF
TRBV7-2	TRBJ1-5	TRBD1	-	TGTGCCAGCAGCTTATACTACGGAACAGGGGACAATCAGCCCCAGCATTTT	CASSLYYGTGDNQPQHF
TRBV24-1	TRBJ2-1	-	-	TGTGCCACCAGTGATCCTAACCGCAATGAGCAGTTCTTC	CATSDPNRNEQFF
TRBV6-6	TRBJ1-2	TRBD1	-	TGTGCCAGCAGCCCACAGGGGAGCTATGGCTACACCTTC	CASSPQGSYGYTF
TRBV12-3/TRBV12-4	TRBJ1-2	-	-	TGTGCCAGCAGTTTAACGGCTAGAGGCTACACCTTC	CASSLTARGYTF
TRBV19	TRBJ1-1	-	-	TGTGCCAGCAAAAAGAATCCGGGGAAGGACACTGAAGCTTTCTTT	CASKKNPGKDTEAFF
TRBV4-1	TRBJ2-4	-	-	TGCGCCAGCAGCCCCCCCCTAGCCAAAAACATTCAGTACTTC	CASSPPLAKNIQYF
TRBV4-2	TRBJ2-7	-	-	TGTGCCAGCAGCCAACCCCCTACTGGTACAGGCCTTTACGAGCAGTACTTC	CASSQPPTGTGLYEQYF
TRBV19	TRBJ1-5	TRBD1	-	TGTGCCAGTACCGTCACAGGGGACCATAGCAATCAGCCCCAGCATTTT	CASTVTGDHSNQPQHF
TRBV11-2	TRBJ1-1	-	-	TGTGCCAGCAGCCCCGGGGGGGGCGGGAGAATGAACACTGAAGCTTTCTTT	CASSPGGGGRMNTEAFF
TRBV6-5	TRBJ2-7	TRBD2	-	TGTGCCAGCATGGCGGGAGGGCACGACGAGCAGTACTTC	CASMAGGHDEQYF
TRBV2	TRBJ1-5	TRBD1	-	TGTGCCAGCAGCCTGGGACAGGGGCGGAATCAGCCCCAGCATTTT	CASSLGQGRNQPQHF
TRBV29-1	TRBJ1-2	TRBD1	-	TGCAGCGGAAGACAGGGCAAGGGAGGCTACACCTTC	CSGRQGKGGYTF
TRBV9	TRBJ2-1	TRBD1	-	TGTGCCAGCAGCGCACTTCCGGGACAGGGAAGCAATGAGCAGTTCTTC	CASSALPGQGSNEQFF
TRBV19	TRBJ1-5	-	once	TGTGCCAGTAGTATTGGGGGGGCGGGTCAGCCCCAGCATTTT	CASSIGGAGQPQHF
TRBV7-8	TRBJ2-1	TRBD2	once	TGTGCCAGCAGCTTACTGGTAGCGGGAGCTTACAATGAGCAGTTCTTC	CASSLLVAGAYNEQFF
TRBV19	TRBJ1-6	TRBD1	-	TGTGCCAGTAGTCCGGACAGGGGGATGGGGTCCCTCCACTTT	CASSPDRGMGSLHF
TRBV27	TRBJ2-1	TRBD2	once	TGTGCCAGCAGTCGCACTAGCGGGGTCACCTACAATGAGCAGTTCTTC	CASSRTSGVTYNEQFF
TRBV28	TRBJ2-5	TRBD2	once	TGTGCCAGCAGTCTCCGACTAGCGGGAGTGGAGGAGACCCAGTACTTC	CASSLRLAGVEETQYF
TRBV6-5	TRBJ1-5	-	-	TGTGCCAGCAGTTATAACAGGGATCAGCCCCAGCATTTT	CASSYNRDQPQHF
TRBV28	TRBJ2-4	-	-	TGTGCCATCTCCCAGGGAACAAAAAACATTCAGTACTTC	CAISQGTKNIQYF
TRBV7-8	TRBJ2-1	TRBD2	-	TGTGCCAGCAGCCCGGGACTAGGCCCCCGAGATGAGCAGTTCTTC	CASSPGLGPRDEQFF
TRBV11-2	TRBJ1-5	TRBD1	-	TGTGCCAGCAGCTTAGGGGCAGGGGGGAATCAGCCCCAGCATTTT	CASSLGAGGNQPQHF
TRBV28	TRBJ2-7	-	-	TGTGCCAGCAGTTTGGGTCTAGCCACCTACGAGCAGTACTTC	CASSLGLATYEQYF
TRBV15	TRBJ1-2	TRBD1	-	TGTGCCACCAGCAGATTTCAGGGGGGCTATGGCTACACCTTC	CATSRFQGGYGYTF
TRBV10-1	TRBJ2-7	-	-	TGCGCCAGCAGTCAGGGTGGTAATCCCTACGAGCAGTACTTC	CASSQGGNPYEQYF
TRBV5-3	TRBJ1-2	-	-	TGTGCCAGAAGCCACTTAATGAACTATGGCTACACCTTC	CARSHLMNYGYTF
TRBV7-9	TRBJ1-4	TRBD1	-	TGTGCCAGCATGCGGGACAGCTATAATGAAAAACTGTTTTTT	CASMRDSYNEKLFF
TRBV19	TRBJ1-5	-	few	TGTGCCAGTAGTACTCAGGGTATAGTTAATAGCAATCAGCCCCAGCATTTT	CASSTQGIVNSNQPQHF
TRBV18	TRBJ2-1	TRBD1	-	TGTGCCAGCTCACAAAGGACTCCGGGACAGACGCCAACTAGCTCCTACAATGAGCAGTTCTTC	CASSQRTPGQTPTSSYNEQFF
TRBV6-5	TRBJ2-7	TRBD2	-	TGTGCCAGCAGAAGCGCCGGGGGGGGCTCCTACGAGCAGTACTTC	CASRSAGGGSYEQYF
TRBV29-1	TRBJ2-5	-	-	TGCAGCGCGAGGGGAGGGGGGAAGGAGACCCAGTACTTC	CSARGGGKETQYF